These 30 T cell receptor beta chains originate from one sample sequenced in a study of T-cell memory formation after mild COVID-19. TCRdb re-analysed the 5' RACE reads in MiXCR, keeping a single row per CDR3 protein. The data show approximately 290,000 distinct CDR3 sequences, 8% to 10% seen once. The sequenced material came from PBMCs or a T cell subset sorted from them (not recorded which). These receptors came from a man between 18 and 35 years old who had mild COVID-19 (a few samples of this study predate the infection). Cell type and time point are not known.

The chain recombines TRBV5-1 with TRBJ2-3; D possibly uses TRBD1 or TRBD2 (6 bases each). Looked up from germline, CDR1 is SGHRS and CDR2 is YFSETQ. The CDR3 totals 15 residues. V gave up 3 bases and J gave up 2 bases, with 13 bases separating them. CDR3 residues: CASSSTGAFTDTQYF. CDR3 DNA sequence: TGCGCCAGCAGCTCGACGGGGGCCTTCACAGATACGCAGTATTTT.

The rearrangement uses TRBV6-2 or TRBV6-3 and TRBJ1-1; the D is unclear. Trimming cost V 5 bases and J 5 bases, with 12 bases left between them. The CDR3 runs 13 residues. Germline assignment: CDR1 MNHEY and CDR2 SVGEGT. The CDR3 DNA reads TGTGCCAGCAGTCCAATTTGGGAAACTGAAGCTTTCTTT. Amino acids: CASSPIWETEAFF.

About this clonotype: Germline is not matched at one junction end, which may reflect a read error. V gene TRBV20-1 combines with J gene TRBJ1-1; D gene unclear. This CDR3 is 10 amino acids long. CDR1 is DFQATT, CDR2 SNEGSKA, per germline (reference sequence). The CDR3: CRASQTEAFF. The CDR3 nucleotides are TGCAGAGCTAGCCAGACTGAAGCTTTCTTT.

This clonotype came up once. This chain connects TRBV20-1 to TRBJ2-5; the match to TRBD2 covers 8 bases. V dropped 5 bases and J dropped 2; count of bases not matched to a gene: 10. The CDR3 consists of 15 residues. Germline loops: CDR1 DFQATT, CDR2 SNEGSKA (reference sequence). CDR3 coding DNA: TGCAGTGCTCAAGTCTGGCGGGGGGAACAAGAGACCCAGTACTTC. Its translation: CSAQVWRGEQETQYF.

This clonotype was counted only a few times. The rearrangement links TRBV27 to TRBJ1-2; no clear D. Germline lookup yields CDR1 MNHEY and CDR2 SMNVEV (reference sequence). V was clipped by 0 bases and J by 4 bases, with 9 bases between them. This CDR3 is built from 14 residues. The CDR3 spells CASSLSAGFYGYTF. In DNA form, the CDR3 reads TGTGCCAGCAGTTTATCGGCGGGATTCTATGGCTACACCTTC.

The chain combines TRBV4-1 with TRBJ1-2, with a weak D call TRBD1 (6 bases). This CDR3 has 16 amino acids. CDR1 and CDR2 from the germline V gene are MGHRA and YSYEKL. The V gene lost 1 base and the J gene lost 8 bases, with 20 bases spanning the gap. CDR3 DNA: TGCGCCAGCAGCCAAGTTAACCTCCCGGGGGCTATGGGCTACACCTTC. As protein: CASSQVNLPGAMGYTF.

Only a few counts were recorded for this clonotype. The chain couples TRBV20-1 to TRBJ2-7; D is possibly TRBD1 (6 bases). The CDR3 runs 12 residues. Trimming removed 6 bases at V and 6 bases at J, with 15 bases between. Germline V gene lookup returns CDR1 DFQATT and CDR2 SNEGSKA (reference sequence). CDR3: CSAVTPQGEQYV. CDR3 nucleotides: TGCAGTGCCGTAACGCCACAGGGCGAGCAGTACGTC.

The chain uses TRBV12-3 or TRBV12-4 and TRBJ2-2; D not resolved. The ends were cut back, 1 base at V and 0 bases at J, with 6 bases in the middle. The CDR3 has 15 amino acids. This CDR3 is CASSLVSANTGELFF. The CDR3 DNA follows: TGTGCCAGCAGTTTAGTTTCAGCGAACACCGGGGAGCTGTTTTTT.

This clonotype has more than one count but fewer than ten. The V gene is TRBV12-3 or TRBV12-4, the J gene TRBJ2-1; D is unresolved. Trimming left V 7 bases short and J 6 bases short, with 19 bases between. This CDR3 comprises 15 residues. Here the CDR3 DNA reads TGTGCCAGCATGGAGCTCATCGGTTCGGGCAATGAGCAGTTCTTC. Residues: CASMELIGSGNEQFF.

The J gene is TRBJ2-7, the V gene TRBV7-9, with 7 nucleotides matching TRBD1. The CDR3 loop spans 16 amino acids. The germline V gene encodes CDR1 SEHNR and CDR2 FQNEAQ (reference sequence). With V trimmed by 2 bases and J by 1 base, 8 bases remained unmatched. The CDR3 nucleotides read TGTGCCAGCAGCTTACGTGGTCAGGGGGTGTCCTACGAGCAGTACTTC. Translation: CASSLRGQGVSYEQYF.

This clonotype was seen ten or more times. This chain connects TRBV20-1 to TRBJ2-4, with 10 positions matching TRBD2. Germline lookup yields CDR1 DFQATT and CDR2 SNEGSKA (reference sequence). Trimming removed 2 bases from V and 8 bases from J; junction bases left unmatched: 9. This CDR3 has 15 residues. The CDR3 DNA follows: TGCAGTGCTAGATCCTCGTCCAGCGGGGGGGACATTCAGTACTTC. Protein: CSARSSSSGGDIQYF.

The chain carries TRBV4-2 and TRBJ1-5; the match to TRBD1 covers 7 bases. Germline-derived CDR1 and CDR2 are LGHNA and YNFKEQ. V lost 0 bases, J lost 9 bases, and 11 bases stayed unmatched. This CDR3 region has 16 residues. The CDR3 loop reads CASSQEGGTALGPQHF. The CDR3 DNA sequence: TGTGCCAGCAGCCAAGAGGGAGGGACAGCATTAGGGCCCCAGCATTTT.

The chain links TRBV20-1 to TRBJ2-2; D might be TRBD1 (7 bases). This CDR3 contains 16 residues. Per the germline V gene, CDR1 is DFQATT and CDR2 is SNEGSKA (reference sequence). Trimming stripped 0 bases from V and 4 bases from J, with 15 bases between. The CDR3 loop is CSARDQSRGVTGELFF. The CDR3 nucleotides read TGCAGTGCTAGAGATCAGTCCAGGGGGGTCACCGGGGAGCTGTTTTTT.

In its sample, this clonotype was seen a few times. This chain links TRBV3-1 with TRBJ1-4, with unresolved D. The germline CDR1 and CDR2 sequences are LGHDT and YNNKEL (reference sequence). With 3 bases removed from V and 0 bases from J, the gap between germline ends came to 5 bases. This CDR3 is built from 14 residues. The CDR3 DNA reads TGTGCCAGCAGCCAGGGAACAACTAATGAAAAACTGTTTTTT. Translated, it gives CASSQGTTNEKLFF.

In its sample, this clonotype was seen a few times. The chain uses TRBV4-2 and TRBJ1-4, with D unclear. This CDR3 spans 11 amino acids. Germline assignment: CDR1 LGHNA and CDR2 YNFKEQ. Trimming took 8 bases from V and 8 from J, leaving 9 bases between them. The DNA for the CDR3 is TGTGCCAGCTTCGTGACCGAAAAACTGTTTTTT. Translating it yields CASFVTEKLFF.

This clonotype was detected only a few times. The rearrangement joins TRBV7-9 to TRBJ1-6, with TRBD1 matching over 8 bases. V gave up 1 base and J gave up 8 bases; unmatched junction bases: 7. The germline V gene encodes CDR1 SEHNR and CDR2 FQNEAQ (reference sequence). CDR3 length equals 16 residues. CDR3 residues: CASSLVGETGDSPLHF. CDR3 bases: TGTGCCAGCAGCTTAGTGGGAGAGACAGGGGATTCACCCCTCCACTTT.

This clonotype was detected only a few times. This rearrangement joins TRBV12-3 or TRBV12-4 to TRBJ2-5; D might be TRBD2 (7 bases). The CDR3 has 13 amino acids. V was pared by 8 bases and J by 4 bases, with 14 bases between. The chain's CDR3 is CASLRGGGETQYF. CDR3 nucleotide sequence: TGTGCCAGCTTGAGAGGGGGGGGAGAGACCCAGTACTTC.

This clonotype was picked up many times. The chain links TRBV27 to TRBJ2-1; 9 bases line up with TRBD2. The CDR3 runs 22 residues. V was pared by 6 bases and J by 6 bases, with 30 bases of the junction left unmatched. The V gene's germline CDR1 is MNHEY and CDR2 SMNVEV (reference sequence). CDR3 protein: CASRGTGAVFQRGALVGNEQFF. The CDR3 DNA follows: TGTGCCAGCAGGGGTACGGGGGCGGTTTTCCAGCGGGGGGCCCTTGTAGGCAATGAGCAGTTCTTC.

This clonotype was seen a handful of times. The CDR3 coding sequence is TGCAGTGCTAGAGAGGGTGTCTGGACCTCTACGGAGCAGTACTTC. This translates into CSAREGVWTSTEQYF. The genes are TRBV20-1 and TRBJ2-7; D ambiguous. The CDR3 loop spans 15 amino acids. V lost 0 bases and J lost 7, with 19 bases in between. Per germline, CDR1 DFQATT and CDR2 SNEGSKA (reference sequence).

This clonotype occurred a few times. V is TRBV11-2 and J is TRBJ2-2, with TRBD2 matching over 8 bases. J was trimmed by 2 bases and V by 3 bases; bases with no gene match: 5. Germline assignment: CDR1 SGHAT and CDR2 FQNNGV. The CDR3 length is 16 residues. The CDR3: CASSLAGGANTGELFF. For the CDR3, the DNA is TGTGCCAGCAGCTTGGCCGGGGGGGCCAACACCGGGGAGCTGTTTTTT.

This clonotype was seen ten or more times. The chain is built from TRBV5-1 and TRBJ2-7; the D gene is possibly TRBD2 (5 bases). The CDR3 sequence is 15 residues long. CDR1 and CDR2 from the germline V gene are SGHRS and YFSETQ. The V gene lost 3 bases and the J gene lost 0 bases, with 13 bases spanning the gap. CDR3 in DNA: TGCGCCAGCAGCTCGACCGGGAAGTTCTCCTACGAGCAGTACTTC. It is translated as CASSSTGKFSYEQYF.

This clonotype was seen many times. The chain uses TRBV4-2 and TRBJ2-1, with 11 bases lining up with TRBD2. The trim removed 0 bases at V and 8 bases at J, leaving 3 bases unmatched. The CDR3 runs to 15 residues. Germline CDR1 and CDR2: LGHNA and YNFKEQ. CDR3: CASSQETSGVDEQFF. The CDR3 nucleotides are TGTGCCAGCAGCCAAGAGACTAGCGGGGTGGATGAGCAGTTCTTC.

This clonotype was seen many times. V gene TRBV20-1 combines with J gene TRBJ2-7; D is perhaps TRBD2 (6 bases). V lost 6 bases and J 1 base, leaving 13 bases between the germline ends. The length of the CDR3 is 13 residues. CDR1 DFQATT and CDR2 SNEGSKA come from the germline V gene (reference sequence). CDR3 in amino acids: CSAKLATSYEQYF. CDR3 bases: TGCAGTGCGAAACTAGCCACATCCTACGAGCAGTACTTC.

J is TRBJ2-1 and V is TRBV29-1; D is unresolved. Germline-derived CDR1 and CDR2 are SQVTM and ANQGSEA. Between the trimmed V and J ends, which lost 5 bases and 1 base, there was a span of 12 bases. This CDR3 contains 14 residues. CDR3 sequence: CSVSVVNSYNEQFF. CDR3 DNA sequence: TGCAGCGTTTCGGTGGTAAATTCCTACAATGAGCAGTTCTTC.

In its sample, this clonotype was seen a few times. The chain joins TRBV10-3 to TRBJ1-2, with a possible D match to TRBD1 (5 bases). V was pared by 3 bases and J by 2 bases, with 13 bases between. Germline CDR1 is ENHRY and CDR2 is SYGVKD. The CDR3 loop spans 15 amino acids. The CDR3 coding sequence is TGTGCCATCAGTGACCAGACAGAGACGAACTATGGCTACACCTTC. It specifies CAISDQTETNYGYTF.

This clonotype was observed a handful of times. The rearrangement links TRBV7-2 to TRBJ1-2; possibly TRBD1 for D (5 bases). Germline V gives CDR1 SGHTA, CDR2 FQGNSA. Trimming left V 1 base short and J 8 bases short, with 11 bases between. The CDR3 contains 13 residues. CDR3 sequence: CASSLGPGDGYTF. The CDR3 bases are TGTGCCAGCAGCTTAGGACCCGGGGACGGCTACACCTTC.

This clonotype was detected a few times. The genes are TRBV5-1 and TRBJ1-2, with TRBD1 matching over 7 bases. The CDR3 covers 14 residues. Trimming took 2 bases from V and 4 from J; bases not matched to a gene: 5. Germline V lookup: CDR1 SGHRS, CDR2 YFSETQ. This chain's CDR3 is CASSFPGQLYGYTF. The CDR3 DNA reads TGCGCCAGCAGCTTCCCGGGACAGCTCTATGGCTACACCTTC.

This clonotype was observed a handful of times. V is TRBV7-2 and J is TRBJ1-5; unclear D gene. CDR1 and CDR2 from the germline V gene are SGHTA and FQGNSA. The CDR3 has 14 residues. V gave up 2 bases and J gave up 4 bases, with 9 bases separating them. In DNA form, the CDR3 reads TGTGCCAGCAGCTTAACGAGGGATAATCAGCCCCAGCATTTT. It specifies CASSLTRDNQPQHF. Based on the CDR3 plus reference TRBV7-2 and TRBJ1-5, the full variable domain is GAGVSQSPSNKVTEKGKDVELRCDPISGHTALYWYRQSLGQGLEFLIYFQGNSAPDKSGLPSDRFSAERTGGSVSTLTIQRTQQEDSAVYLCASSLTRDNQPQHFGDGTRLSIL.

This clonotype has at least ten counts. The rearrangement uses TRBV4-3 and TRBJ1-5; unclear D gene. The CDR3 length is 14 residues. The V gene's germline CDR1 is LGHNA and CDR2 YSLEER. Trimming stripped 0 bases from V and 0 bases from J, with 3 bases between. The CDR3 region has the DNA TGCGCCAGCAGCCAAGATCTTAGCAATCAGCCCCAGCATTTT. It translates to CASSQDLSNQPQHF.

This clonotype occurred a few times. The chain recombines TRBV4-3 with TRBJ2-6; D call uncertain. Trimming stripped 3 bases from V and 1 base from J, with 7 bases between. Germline CDR1 LGHNA, CDR2 YSLEER. This CDR3 spans 15 amino acids. The CDR3 protein is CASSQHYSGANVLTF. The CDR3 region has the DNA TGCGCCAGCAGCCAGCACTATTCTGGGGCCAACGTCCTGACTTTC.